This T cell receptor (beta chain) emerged from a study of monozygotic twins with inflammatory bowel disease. TCRdb reprocessed the 5' RACE reads and keeps a single row for each CDR3 protein, giving no DNA. The table gives about 330,000 distinct CDR3 sequences; the top ten clones make up approximately 2% of it. The CDR3 totals 14 residues. Per germline, CDR1 MGHRA and CDR2 YSYEKL. The chain couples TRBV4-1 to TRBJ2-7; absent DNA, TCRdb's TRBD1 call cannot be checked. The sample comprised blood. The TCR originated in a human donor with ulcerative colitis or Crohn's disease, or a healthy co-twin of an affected twin (not recorded which). Here the CDR3 reads CASSQKGGSYEQYF.